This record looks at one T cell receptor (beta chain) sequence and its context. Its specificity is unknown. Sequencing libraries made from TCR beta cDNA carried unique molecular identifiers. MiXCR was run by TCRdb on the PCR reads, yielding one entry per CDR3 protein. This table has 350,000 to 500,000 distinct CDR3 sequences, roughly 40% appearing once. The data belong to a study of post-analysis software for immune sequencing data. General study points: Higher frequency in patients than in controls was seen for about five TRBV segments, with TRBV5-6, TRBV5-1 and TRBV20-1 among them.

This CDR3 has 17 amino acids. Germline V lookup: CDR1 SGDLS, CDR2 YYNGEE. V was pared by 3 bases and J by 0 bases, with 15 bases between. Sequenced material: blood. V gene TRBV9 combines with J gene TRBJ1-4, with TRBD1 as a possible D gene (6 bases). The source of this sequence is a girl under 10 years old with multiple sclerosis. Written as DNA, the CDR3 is TGTGCCAGCAGCGGAGGACTGGGGGCTACAACTAATGAAAAACTGTTTTTT. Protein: CASSGGLGATTNEKLFF.